The T cell receptor beta chain described here comes from a study of cytomegalovirus exposure and HLA in healthy donors. The primer mix had 60 Vbeta and 13 Jbeta primers. TCRdb's copy holds only in-frame clones and misses some; the assay was immunoSEQ multiplex PCR. The sample holds about 190,000 clones, over 70% seen once. Trimming cost V 1 base and J 0 bases, with 7 bases left between them. Germline V gene sequence: CDR1 LGHNT, CDR2 FRNRAP. CDR3 size: 15 residues. This rearrangement joins TRBV12-5 to TRBJ1-5; D ambiguous. The sample consisted of PBMCs. The receptor's source is a woman between 18 and 29 years old in good health and CMV-seropositive. CDR3 protein: CASGLGADSNQPQHF. The CDR3, as DNA: TGTGCTAGTGGTTTGGGGGCAGATAGCAATCAGCCCCAGCATTTT.